Shown below are 29 T cell receptor beta chains from a single sample sequenced in a study of T cells after yellow fever vaccination (dated by TCRdb to between 2019 and 2020). Read against the paper, the sample's treatment or condition label means: live attenuated yellow fever vaccine strain. Libraries were made using 5' RACE. TCRdb records Illumina HiSeq 2500 as the sequencer. The public reads were quality trimmed at Q25 with fastp and then assembled into clones with MiXCR by TCRdb, keeping productive beta chains. Rows merge per CDR3 protein into single entries with the most common DNA and genes. This sample holds 300,000 to 400,000 distinct CDR3 sequences; over 8% were observed only once. About a sixth of the sample goes to the ten largest clones. The specimen was PBMCs, collected on the day of the first yellow fever vaccination. Every receptor here comes from a man in his late teens or twenties who received the YFV17D yellow fever vaccine.

V gene TRBV29-1 combines with J gene TRBJ1-5, with a possible D match to TRBD1 (5 bases). Trimming stripped 6 bases from V and 3 bases from J, with 15 bases between. Germline CDR1 is SQVTM and CDR2 is ANQGSEA. CDR3 length: 14 residues. The DNA of the CDR3 is TGCAGCGTCCAAGAGGGGAATGTCAATCAGCCCCAGCATTTT. Amino acids: CSVQEGNVNQPQHF. The full variable domain, with the rest looked up from reference TRBV29-1 and TRBJ1-5, is SAVISQKPSRDICQRGTSLTIQCQVDSQVTMMFWYRQQPGQSLTLIATANQGSEATYESGFVIDKFPISRPNLTFSTLTVSNMSPEDSSIYLCSVQEGNVNQPQHFGDGTRLSIL.

The sample holds a few counts of this clonotype. The chain recombines TRBV4-1 with TRBJ2-5, with D possibly being TRBD1 or TRBD2 (6 bases each). Trimming took 2 bases from V and 4 from J, leaving 11 bases between them. CDR1 and CDR2 (germline): MGHRA, YSYEKL. CDR3 length: 14 amino acids. CDR3: CASSQPGGRETQYF. The CDR3 bases are TGCGCCAGCAGCCAACCCGGGGGCCGAGAGACCCAGTACTTC.

This clonotype came up many times. The genes are TRBV24-1 and TRBJ2-3; 10 nucleotides align to TRBD1. The CDR3 covers 17 residues. Germline V CDR1 and CDR2: KGHDR, SFDVKD. J lost 3 bases, V lost 3 bases, and 8 bases had no gene match. CDR3 amino acids: CATSDTRDRGGTDTQYF. CDR3 DNA sequence: TGTGCCACCAGTGATACCCGGGACAGGGGTGGGACAGATACGCAGTATTTT.

V is TRBV4-1 and J is TRBJ2-2; D is possibly TRBD2 (6 bases). Germline V lookup: CDR1 MGHRA, CDR2 YSYEKL. The CDR3 totals 18 residues. V shed 1 base and J shed 0 bases, with 15 bases lying between them. The CDR3 is CASSQVATRGPNTGELFF. Written as DNA, the CDR3 is TGCGCCAGCAGCCAAGTTGCGACTAGAGGACCGAACACCGGGGAGCTGTTTTTT.

There are a few counts of this clonotype. V is TRBV9 and J is TRBJ2-2; D is possibly TRBD2 (6 bases). CDR3 length equals 14 residues. From germline, CDR1 is SGDLS and CDR2 YYNGEE. Trimming removed 3 bases from V and 6 bases from J, with 12 bases in between. The CDR3 nucleotides are TGTGCCAGCAGCGCCCACGGGGGACCCGGGGAGCTGTTTTTT. This gives the protein CASSAHGGPGELFF.

The chain carries TRBV11-3 and TRBJ2-3; D uncertain. The V end lost 1 base, the J end lost 4 bases, and 9 bases lay between the germline ends. The CDR3 contains 14 residues. Per the germline V gene, CDR1 is SGHNT and CDR2 is YENEEA. Here the CDR3 DNA reads TGTGCCAGCAGCTTAGTGGACCGACCAGATACGCAGTATTTT. Its translation: CASSLVDRPDTQYF.

This clonotype has more than one count but fewer than ten. The rearrangement joins TRBV12-3 or TRBV12-4 to TRBJ1-1, with no clear D. V shed 1 base and J shed 6 bases, with 9 bases lying between them. The CDR3 extends over 13 amino acids. CDR3 in amino acids: CASSLGAGPEAFF. Written as DNA, the CDR3 is TGTGCCAGCAGTTTAGGCGCTGGCCCTGAAGCTTTCTTT.

This clonotype has just a few counts. This chain uses TRBV6-2 or TRBV6-3 with TRBJ1-2; D unresolved. This CDR3 comprises 15 residues. In germline, CDR1 is MNHEY, CDR2 SVGEGT. The V end lost 6 bases, the J end lost 4 bases, and 18 bases lay between the germline ends. The CDR3 loop reads CASSPTLSTSYGYTF. CDR3 sequence (DNA): TGTGCCAGCAGCCCTACTCTATCCACCAGCTATGGCTACACCTTC.

This sequence joins TRBV27 and TRBJ1-2; 12 bases line up with TRBD1. This CDR3 is built from 15 residues. Germline CDR1 MNHEY, CDR2 SMNVEV (reference sequence). The trim removed 4 bases at V and 8 bases at J, leaving 8 bases unmatched. The CDR3 sequence is CASSWAGQGAWGYTF. CDR3 bases: TGTGCCAGCAGTTGGGCGGGACAGGGGGCTTGGGGCTACACCTTC.

In its sample, this clonotype was seen many times. The chain couples TRBV6-2 or TRBV6-3 to TRBJ2-6; D is undetermined. The CDR3 is made up of 13 amino acids. Trimming removed 5 bases at V and 2 bases at J, with 4 bases between. Germline CDR1 reads MNHEY; CDR2 reads SVGEGT. CDR3 bases: TGTGCCAGCAGTAACCCTGGGGCCAACGTCCTGACTTTC. Translated, it gives CASSNPGANVLTF.

Regarding this clonotype: At one end the junction does not follow the germline gene, possibly because of a read error. The genes are TRBV10-3 and TRBJ1-2; tentative D call: TRBD1 (5 bases). In germline, CDR1 is ENHRY, CDR2 SYGVKD. The CDR3 extends over 11 amino acids. CDR3 sequence: CAISESSGHLF. Here the CDR3 DNA reads TGTGCCATCAGTGAGTCGTCGGGGCACCTCTTC.

The chain uses TRBV12-3 or TRBV12-4 and TRBJ2-5; TRBD1 or TRBD2 may be the D gene (6 bases each). V gave up 4 bases and J gave up 5 bases, with 14 bases separating them. There are 14 residues in the CDR3. The CDR3 loop is CASSSGGRSETQYF. CDR3 in DNA: TGTGCCAGCAGTTCCGGGGGCCGAAGTGAGACCCAGTACTTC.

This clonotype came up many times. The chain recombines TRBV20-1 with TRBJ2-3; no clear D gene. Germline V gene data show CDR1 as DFQATT and CDR2 as SNEGSKA (reference sequence). Trimming cost V 1 base and J 1 base, with 6 bases left between them. The CDR3 runs 13 residues. CDR3 in amino acids: CSARGLGTDTQYF. DNA for the CDR3: TGCAGTGCTAGAGGGCTAGGCACAGATACGCAGTATTTT.

This clonotype has just a few counts. The rearrangement uses TRBV3-1 and TRBJ2-2, with a tentative D call TRBD2 (6 bases). The germline V gene encodes CDR1 LGHDT and CDR2 YNNKEL (reference sequence). Between the trimmed V and J ends, which lost 8 bases and 5 bases, there was a span of 15 bases. The CDR3 spans 14 residues. The CDR3 region is CASLSGRGTGELFF. The DNA for the CDR3 is TGTGCCAGCCTGTCCGGCCGGGGGACCGGGGAGCTGTTTTTT.

This clonotype has more than one count but fewer than ten. The chain combines TRBV7-9 with TRBJ2-6, with 7 bases fitting TRBD2. The V gene's germline CDR1 is SEHNR and CDR2 FQNEAQ (reference sequence). The length of the CDR3 is 17 residues. Trimming removed 1 base from V and 0 bases from J; junction bases left unmatched: 3. The CDR3 loop is CASSLVLADSGANVLTF. The CDR3 DNA sequence: TGTGCCAGCAGCTTAGTCCTAGCGGACTCTGGGGCCAACGTCCTGACTTTC.

The V and J genes are TRBV28 and TRBJ2-2; D is possibly TRBD1 (6 bases). Per the germline V gene, CDR1 is MDHEN and CDR2 is SYDVKM. V was trimmed by 6 bases and J by 8 bases, leaving 16 bases between them. This CDR3 is 14 amino acids long. The CDR3 DNA follows: TGTGCCAGCAGACGTCCTCCACAGGGTGGGGAGCTGTTTTTT. It yields the protein CASRRPPQGGELFF.

This chain links TRBV15 with TRBJ1-4; D ambiguous. Per the germline V gene, CDR1 is LNHNV and CDR2 is YYDKDF (reference sequence). The V and J ends lost 5 bases and 3 bases respectively, with 7 bases between them. CDR3 length equals 13 residues. For the CDR3, the DNA is TGTGCCACCAGCTATGGACCTAATGAAAAACTGTTTTTT. It is translated as CATSYGPNEKLFF.

The table lists this clonotype with a few counts. V gene TRBV11-1 combines with J gene TRBJ1-2; TRBD1 might be the D (6 bases). In germline, CDR1 is SGHAT, CDR2 FQDESV (reference sequence). V was shortened by 5 bases and J by 4 bases, with 26 bases between the two germline ends. This CDR3 is built from 18 residues. The chain's CDR3 is CASSALDRTLLSLYGYTF. The CDR3 DNA reads as TGTGCCAGCAGCGCCTTGGACAGAACTCTTCTGAGCCTCTATGGCTACACCTTC.

This rearrangement joins TRBV4-2 to TRBJ2-1, with 12 bases aligning to TRBD2. CDR3 size: 16 residues. Germline CDR1 is LGHNA and CDR2 is YNFKEQ. J was trimmed by 4 bases and V by 1 base; bases with no gene match: 2. CDR3 protein: CASSQALAGGYNEQFF. The DNA of the CDR3 is TGTGCCAGCAGCCAAGCACTAGCGGGGGGTTACAATGAGCAGTTCTTC.

The table lists this clonotype with a few counts. J is TRBJ2-7 and V is TRBV4-3, with 7 nucleotides matching TRBD1. Germline CDR1 LGHNA, CDR2 YSLEER. This CDR3 contains 17 residues. V shed 0 bases, J shed 3 bases, and the junction held 11 bases outside the gene matches. The CDR3 region is CASSQDRPETGNYEQYF. As DNA, the CDR3 is TGCGCCAGCAGCCAAGACCGTCCTGAGACAGGGAACTACGAGCAGTACTTC.

V gene TRBV28 combines with J gene TRBJ2-3, with a weak D call TRBD2 (7 bases). Trimming took 5 bases from V and 4 from J, leaving 16 bases between them. The CDR3 contains 15 residues. Per the germline V gene, CDR1 is MDHEN and CDR2 is SYDVKM. DNA for the CDR3: TGTGCCAGCAGTCCCTGGGGGGGCCAGGCAGATACGCAGTATTTT. Translating gives CASSPWGGQADTQYF.

The V and J genes are TRBV7-2 and TRBJ2-3; D gene unclear. The CDR3 runs 16 residues. Germline CDR1 is SGHTA and CDR2 is FQGNSA. V lost 5 bases and J lost 4, with 19 bases in between. CDR3 nucleotides: TGTGCCAGCAGCCCCTACCTTAGCAGATCCTCAGATACGCAGTATTTT. Protein: CASSPYLSRSSDTQYF.

In this sample, this clonotype turned up a few times. The J gene is TRBJ1-3, the V gene TRBV29-1; D uncertain. There are 14 residues in the CDR3. Trimming took off 8 bases at V and 4 bases at J, with 18 bases between the two ends. Germline V gene sequence: CDR1 SQVTM, CDR2 ANQGSEA. CDR3 coding DNA: TGCAGCTGCCCCAAGGGAGGAGGCGGAAACACCATATATTTT. It is translated as CSCPKGGGGNTIYF.

This clonotype has only a few counts. The V gene is TRBV9, the J gene TRBJ1-1; tentative D call: TRBD1 (6 bases). The V end was cut by 3 bases, the J end by 4 bases, with 13 bases between. Per the germline V gene, CDR1 is SGDLS and CDR2 is YYNGEE. CDR3 length: 14 amino acids. The CDR3 nucleotides are TGTGCCAGCAGCGGTATCACAGGGTCCACTGAAGCTTTCTTT. Encoded protein: CASSGITGSTEAFF.

J is TRBJ2-3 and V is TRBV5-1; D might be TRBD2 (6 bases). Per the germline V gene, CDR1 is SGHRS and CDR2 is YFSETQ. Trimming removed 4 bases from V and 0 bases from J, with 12 bases in between. This CDR3 has 15 residues. This CDR3 is CASSPIAASTDTQYF. In nucleotides, the CDR3 is TGCGCCAGCAGCCCGATAGCGGCTAGCACAGATACGCAGTATTTT.

This rearrangement joins TRBV7-9 to TRBJ2-1; a possible D gene is TRBD2 (5 bases). V dropped 5 bases and J dropped 4 bases, with 18 bases sitting between them. The CDR3 is 16 amino acids. Per the germline V gene, CDR1 is SEHNR and CDR2 is FQNEAQ (reference sequence). The CDR3 DNA sequence: TGTGCCAGCAGCCCTAGGTCGAGGGCGGCTTACAATGAGCAGTTCTTC. It specifies CASSPRSRAAYNEQFF.

The gene calls are TRBV5-1 and TRBJ1-4, with D tentatively TRBD1 (6 bases). The CDR3 runs to 15 residues. The V end was cut by 4 bases, the J end by 7 bases, with 17 bases between. CDR1 and CDR2 from the germline V gene are SGHRS and YFSETQ. The CDR3 protein is CASSEGGDGGEKLFF. The DNA of the CDR3 is TGCGCCAGCAGCGAGGGGGGGGATGGAGGTGAAAAACTGTTTTTT.

This clonotype was detected a few times. CDR3 amino acids: CASNEQGTSRTNEQFF. DNA for the CDR3: TGTGCCAGCAACGAACAGGGGACTAGTCGGACCAATGAGCAGTTCTTC. The chain carries TRBV4-2 and TRBJ2-1, with D possibly matching TRBD2 (8 bases). The CDR3 runs 16 residues. CDR1 and CDR2 from the germline V gene are LGHNA and YNFKEQ. V was pared by 7 bases and J by 6 bases, with 22 bases between.

The chain uses TRBV5-1 and TRBJ2-2; possibly TRBD2 for D (5 bases). The CDR3 contains 14 residues. Trimming shortened V by 4 bases and J by 6 bases, and 13 bases separated the two germline ends. Per the germline V gene, CDR1 is SGHRS and CDR2 is YFSETQ. CDR3 loop: CASSETTPPGELFF. The DNA for the CDR3 is TGCGCCAGCAGCGAGACTACTCCCCCCGGGGAGCTGTTTTTT.